This entry is about one T cell receptor (beta chain). The data derive from a study of cytomegalovirus exposure and HLA in healthy donors. This CDR3 region has 14 residues. V was pared by 3 bases and J by 4 bases, with 11 bases between. From germline, CDR1 is SGHRS and CDR2 YFSETQ. Primers: 60 Vbeta forward and 13 Jbeta reverse. Libraries were prepared by immunoSEQ multiplex PCR; TCRdb keeps only in-frame clonotypes and omits some of them. The data show fewer than 200,000 clones, 82% seen once. The sequence derives from a male donor in good health and CMV-seronegative. The chain uses TRBV5-1 and TRBJ1-5, with D tentatively TRBD1 (5 bases). The sequencing input was PBMCs. CDR3 DNA: TGCGCCAGCAGCTGGGGGGAGAGTAATCAGCCCCAGCATTTT. Its protein product is CASSWGESNQPQHF. The full variable domain, completed using reference TRBV5-1 and TRBJ1-5, is KAGVTQTPRYLIKTRGQQVTLSCSPISGHRSVSWYQQTPGQGLQFLFEYFSETQRNKGNFPGRFSGRQFSNSRSEMNVSTLELGDSALYLCASSWGESNQPQHFGDGTRLSIL.